The 9 T cell receptor beta chains reported below all come from one sample, sequenced in a study of T cell repertoires in cytomegalovirus infection (dated by TCRdb to about 2019). Reads for this sample came from an Illumina HiSeq 1500. TCRdb ran its own pipeline on the public reads, namely fastp trimming at Q25 and MiXCR clone calling, and kept in-frame beta chains. For every CDR3 protein sequence, its rows merge into one entry that carries the most common genes and DNA. The sample contains 150,000 to 200,000 distinct CDR3 sequences, 28% of them found a single time. 30% to 35% of the sample lies in the top ten. The source material was PBMCs. The source is a human donor in good health (CMV status not recorded). Some clones in this sample may be carry-over from other donors' samples.

The chain links TRBV4-3 to TRBJ1-5; perhaps TRBD1 as D (5 bases). V lost 0 bases and J lost 8, with 14 bases in between. The length of the CDR3 is 15 residues. Germline CDR1 LGHNA, CDR2 YSLEER. The CDR3 DNA reads TGCGCCAGCAGCCAAGAAGGACGGGACCTAGAGCCCCAGCATTTT. Encoded protein: CASSQEGRDLEPQHF.

The chain employs TRBV30 and TRBJ2-7; unclear D gene. Per the germline V gene, CDR1 is GTSNPN and CDR2 is SVGIG (reference sequence). This CDR3 spans 14 amino acids. The V end was cut by 2 bases, the J end by 2 bases, with 13 bases between. The CDR3 spells CAWSPRVGTYEQYF. CDR3 sequence (DNA): TGTGCCTGGAGTCCACGAGTTGGCACCTACGAGCAGTACTTC.

This chain links TRBV20-1 with TRBJ2-2; maybe TRBD2 (7 bases). The CDR3 spans 17 residues. The germline V gene encodes CDR1 DFQATT and CDR2 SNEGSKA (reference sequence). The V end was cut by 0 bases, the J end by 0 bases, with 14 bases between. This chain's CDR3 is CSARDRGRGANTGELFF. The CDR3 region has the DNA TGCAGTGCTAGAGATAGGGGGAGGGGCGCGAACACCGGGGAGCTGTTTTTT.

The chain has TRBV6-8 and TRBJ2-1, with 11 bases identical to TRBD2. Per germline, CDR1 MNHGY and CDR2 SAAAGT. The CDR3 is made up of 15 amino acids. The ends lost 5 bases at V and 7 bases at J; junction bases unmatched: 7. The CDR3 spells CASSGSGGAGNEQFF. As DNA, the CDR3 is TGTGCCAGCAGTGGTAGCGGGGGGGCCGGAAATGAGCAGTTCTTC.

This clonotype was counted between two and nine times. The gene calls are TRBV6-1 and TRBJ2-7, with D tentatively TRBD1 or TRBD2 (5 bases each). This CDR3 has 12 amino acids. The V end lost 7 bases, the J end lost 6 bases, and 13 bases lay between the germline ends. Germline loops: CDR1 MNHNS, CDR2 SASEGT. The chain's CDR3 is CASTEGWGEQYF. DNA for the CDR3: TGTGCCAGCACCGAGGGGTGGGGCGAGCAGTACTTC.

CDR3 DNA: TGTGCCAGCAGCTCCGGCCGCCGGGAAGCTTTCTTT. Its protein is CASSSGRREAFF. This chain connects TRBV7-9 to TRBJ1-1; no clear D. This CDR3 spans 12 amino acids. V was clipped by 4 bases and J by 8 bases, with 11 bases between them. Germline V gives CDR1 SEHNR, CDR2 FQNEAQ (reference sequence).

The rearrangement joins TRBV5-8 to TRBJ2-3; D gene uncertain. Trimming shortened V by 3 bases and J by 0 bases, and 11 bases separated the two germline ends. This CDR3 has 15 amino acids. The germline gives CDR1 SGHTS, CDR2 YDEGEE. For the CDR3, the DNA is TGTGCCAGCAGCTCCCTCGGTGGGAGCACAGATACGCAGTATTTT. This gives the protein CASSSLGGSTDTQYF.

This sequence joins TRBV4-1 and TRBJ2-5, with TRBD2 identical over 12 bases. The J segment lost 5 bases and the V segment lost 5 bases, leaving 6 bases of the junction unmatched. The CDR3 is made up of 15 amino acids. Germline values: CDR1 MGHRA, CDR2 YSYEKL. CDR3 sequence (DNA): TGCGCCAGCAGCTATACTAGCGGGGGGCCTGAGACCCAGTACTTC. Translating it yields CASSYTSGGPETQYF.

The chain uses TRBV7-3 and TRBJ1-2, with D perhaps matching TRBD1 (5 bases). V dropped 6 bases and J dropped 7 bases, with 18 bases sitting between them. The CDR3 spans 14 residues. The germline V gene has CDR1 SGHTA and CDR2 FQGTGA. The CDR3 nucleotides read TGTGCCAGCAGGCCACTCGGGGGAGAGGCTGGCTACACCTTC. Translation: CASRPLGGEAGYTF.